Below, one T cell receptor beta chain is given with its context. Its target is not known. A much larger clone lies a single base off, so this may be a read error. The data originate from a study of T cells in Graves' hyperthyroidism and ophthalmopathy. A lack of ophthalmopathy progression within 18 months defined stable Graves' hyperthyroidism. It was uncontrolled infection, other autoimmune disease, pregnancy or lactation that excluded patients. Overall study findings and caveats: The authors' 13 V-J model separated ophthalmopathy from stable hyperthyroidism.

Amplification targeted TCR beta CDR3 regions from RNA transcripts. TCR CDR3 underwent first-round RT-PCR with the HTBI primer set. TCRdb ran MiXCR on the multiplex PCR reads and lists one entry per CDR3 protein. Of roughly 570,000 distinct CDR3 sequences listed, 46% were seen once; the top ten hold 7.5% to 8.5%. CDR1 and CDR2 from the germline V gene are SGHDN and FVKESK. The ends were cut back, 4 bases at V and 4 bases at J, with 10 bases in the middle. The CDR3 loop spans 13 amino acids. The receptor was isolated from a woman aged 18 to 35 with Graves' hyperthyroidism. Sequences were obtained from peripheral blood or thyroid tissue (not recorded which). The rearrangement uses TRBV14 and TRBJ2-5; possible D gene TRBD2, 6 bases. The CDR3 loop is CASSLLALETQYF. The CDR3 DNA is TGTGCCAGCAGCCTTCTAGCGTTAGAGACCCAGTACTTC.